This T cell receptor beta chain stems from a study of T cells in women clearing cervical HPV infection. J was trimmed by 5 bases and V by 3 bases; bases with no gene match: 12. The CDR3 contains 16 residues. Per the germline V gene, CDR1 is DFQATT and CDR2 is SNEGSKA (reference sequence). As concerns this clone: The read comes to an end 3 residues before the CDR3 does, leaving the germline J gene to fill in the end.

Measured with immunoSEQ multiplex PCR; TCRdb has only the in-frame clones, and not every one. This repertoire includes 20,000 to 30,000 clones. The TCR was taken from a woman aged 18 to 75 with a cervical HPV16 infection that either progressed to CIN3+ or cleared (not recorded which). V and J are TRBV20-1 and TRBJ2-1, with 8 positions matching TRBD2. The sample comprised blood buffy coat. CDR3 sequence reads: CSASPSRGGLDNEQFF. The part of the CDR3 DNA that was read is TGCAGTGCTAGCCCTTCCCGGGGGGGACTTGACAATGAG.